This T cell receptor beta chain derives from a study of response to subunit inactivated influenza vaccine (dated by TCRdb to the late 2010s). Regarding the study in general: To follow how T cells responded to a trivalent subunit inactivated influenza vaccine, the researchers relied on deep quantitative profiling of the T cell receptor repertoire. Here is what the overall study found, with its caveats: According to the authors, only a limited number of new T cells may be recruited by each seasonal influenza vaccination.

The sample holds a few counts of this clonotype. Its antigen has not been determined. Base qualities are not recorded, but no much larger clone differs from it by a single base. The trim is 6 bases for V and 10 bases for J, with a gap of 18 bases between the germline ends. The germline V gene supplies CDR1 SGHAT and CDR2 FQNNGV. The CDR3 starts with the cysteine, ends with the phenylalanine, and has 13 residues. Only the CDR3 DNA stays, 39 bases, in frame from base 1. The library was prepared using RT-PCR. The instrument was an Illumina HiSeq 2500. TCRdb redid the processing of the public reads, applying fastp at Q25 and MiXCR, and retained in-frame beta chains. Entries are consolidated by CDR3 protein sequence, retaining the most common genes and DNA. The sample table lists roughly 160,000 distinct CDR3 sequences, around 10% of them with a count of one. Clones ranked in the top ten supply 35% to 40% of the sample.

The specimen was CD8+ T cells sorted from PBMCs, collected around 25 months after vaccination. The TCR originated in a man aged 45-69 years who received an inactivated influenza vaccine. Donor details come from another sample of the same person, matched by shared clones. In this chain, TRBV11-2 is recombined with TRBJ2-5, with TRBD2 tentatively as D gene (6 bases match). The CDR3 region: CASRQTGDVGQYF. In nucleotide form, the sequence is TGTGCCAGCAGGCAAACGGGGGACGTCGGCCAGTACTTC.